This TCR beta chain was obtained from a study of CD8+ T cells in alopecia areata. The study, taken as a whole, reports: It was lesional scalp, especially alopecia totalis/universalis, that showed higher clonality than normal scalp. Tofacitinib significantly lowered scalp clonality and expanded CD8+ clones among the top 100.

Trimming pared 8 bases from V and 1 base from J, leaving 13 bases between. This CDR3 comprises 14 residues. The germline gives CDR1 SNHLY, CDR2 FYNNEI. Treatment reported: oral pan-JAK inhibitor, 5-10 mg twice daily. Reverse transcribed after extraction, RNA yielded cDNA as the sequencing template. This table comes from immunoSEQ multiplex PCR, and its TCRdb copy is limited to in-frame clones, with some not included. The sample shows about 190,000 clones, 45% to 65% of them seen only once. Regarding this clone: The antigen remains unidentified.

This specimen consisted of CD4+ T cells sorted from blood, obtained at week 4, from a patient treated with tofacitinib. This TCR was sampled from a human donor with alopecia areata. V and J are TRBV2 and TRBJ2-3, with D possibly TRBD2 on 5 matching bases. The CDR3 sequence: CASRRGSRTDTQYF. Here the CDR3 DNA reads TGTGCCAGCCGTCGAGGGTCTCGCACAGATACGCAGTATTTT.